The 25 T cell receptor beta chains below all came from one sample that was sequenced in a study of blood T cell repertoires in COVID-19. Using immunoSEQ multiplex PCR, the repertoire was profiled, and TCRdb retains in-frame clones only, with some absent. The sample shows approximately 150,000 clones, 70% to 90% of them seen only once. Input material: peripheral blood. All receptors derive from a woman aged 80 or over with COVID-19, enrolled during active disease.

The rearrangement links TRBV6-5 to TRBJ2-7, with 7 nucleotides matching TRBD2. This CDR3 is built from 15 residues. The ends lost 4 bases at V and 4 bases at J; junction bases unmatched: 10. From germline, CDR1 is MNHEY and CDR2 SVGAGI. The chain's CDR3 is CASSSPRTSLYEQYF. The DNA of the CDR3 is TGTGCCAGCAGTTCCCCCCGGACTAGTCTTTACGAGCAGTACTTC.

The chain links TRBV19 to TRBJ1-5, with 8 bases fitting TRBD1. Germline CDR1 LNHDA, CDR2 SQIVND (reference sequence). Losses at the gene ends were 6 bases for V and 5 bases for J; bases not matched to a gene: 9. This CDR3 has 15 residues. The DNA for the CDR3 is TGTGCCAGTAGCTTCGGCAGGGGACAGGATCAGCCCCAGCATTTT. It encodes CASSFGRGQDQPQHF.

This clone was seen only a few times. One end of the junction does not line up with germline, which may come from a read error. The rearrangement uses TRBV5-1 and TRBJ1-2, with TRBD1 as a possible D gene (6 bases). This CDR3 comprises 12 residues. Germline V gene sequence: CDR1 SGHRS, CDR2 YFSETQ. This CDR3 reads CASSHEHQGSSF. CDR3 sequence (DNA): TGCGCCAGCAGCCACGAACACCAGGGGTCGTCCTTC.

This chain uses TRBV5-1 with TRBJ1-2; a possible D gene is TRBD1 (5 bases). V lost 2 bases to trimming and J lost 11 bases, with 10 bases between them. The V gene's germline CDR1 is SGHRS and CDR2 YFSETQ. This CDR3 spans 11 amino acids. CDR3: CASSFDSRYTF. CDR3 nucleotides: TGCGCCAGCAGCTTTGACAGTCGTTACACCTTC.

The rearrangement links TRBV5-1 to TRBJ2-3; a weak D match, TRBD1 (6 bases). The length of the CDR3 is 14 residues. CDR1 is SGHRS, CDR2 YFSETQ, per germline. V lost 8 bases and J 4 bases, leaving 17 bases between the germline ends. The CDR3 protein is CASYPGQTADTQYF. CDR3 sequence (DNA): TGCGCCAGTTACCCCGGACAGACCGCAGATACGCAGTATTTT.

This clone was found once. The V and J genes are TRBV19 and TRBJ2-3; 7 nucleotides line up with TRBD1. The junction had 3 bases not matched to a gene; V was cut back by 8 bases and J by 7 bases. Looked up from germline, CDR1 is LNHDA and CDR2 is SQIVND (reference sequence). The CDR3 consists of 11 residues. CDR3 protein: CASGQVNTQYF. The CDR3, as DNA: TGTGCCAGTGGACAGGTCAATACGCAGTATTTT.

This clone was counted only a few times. This chain links TRBV4-1 with TRBJ2-5; D not resolved. This CDR3 contains 16 residues. The V gene lost 0 bases and the J gene lost 1 base, with 12 bases spanning the gap. The germline V gene encodes CDR1 MGHRA and CDR2 YSYEKL. The CDR3 bases are TGCGCCAGCAGCCAAGACGACGCCAGCGCCCAAGAGACCCAGTACTTC. Protein sequence: CASSQDDASAQETQYF.

The V call is TRBV7-9, the J call TRBJ2-4; no reliable D call. This CDR3 is 14 amino acids long. Germline assignment: CDR1 SEHNR and CDR2 FQNEAQ (reference sequence). Trimming cost V 1 base and J 8 bases, with 12 bases left between them. CDR3 residues: CASSLVGLGHIQYF. The DNA for the CDR3 is TGTGCCAGCAGCTTAGTGGGCCTTGGTCACATTCAGTACTTC.

The chain's CDR3 is CASGLPPNAYDEQYF. The CDR3 DNA follows: TGTGCTAGTGGTTTGCCCCCCAACGCCTACGACGAGCAGTACTTC. J is TRBJ2-7 and V is TRBV12-5; D is unresolved. CDR3 size: 15 residues. Germline CDR1 is LGHNT and CDR2 is FRNRAP. Trimming removed 2 bases from V and 5 bases from J, with 16 bases in between.

The rearrangement joins TRBV5-4 to TRBJ2-1, with TRBD2 identical over 9 bases. Trimming took 3 bases from V and 7 from J; bases not matched to a gene: 11. The V gene's germline CDR1 is SGHNT and CDR2 YYREEE (reference sequence). This CDR3 is built from 16 residues. The CDR3 DNA reads as TGTGCCAGCAGCTCCCGGGAAAAGCGGGAGGATAATGAGCAGTTCTTC. Its protein is CASSSREKREDNEQFF.

This chain uses TRBV7-3 with TRBJ2-1; TRBD1 matches 11 bases. J gave up 0 bases and V 5 bases, and 3 bases lay outside the gene matches. From germline, CDR1 is SGHTA and CDR2 FQGTGA. The CDR3 consists of 16 residues. CDR3 sequence (DNA): TGTGCCAGCAGCGGCGGGACAGGGGGCTCCTACAATGAGCAGTTCTTC. Translating gives CASSGGTGGSYNEQFF.

This clone occurred a few times. This rearrangement joins TRBV28 to TRBJ1-3, with a tentative D call TRBD1 (5 bases). This CDR3 is built from 13 residues. Per germline, CDR1 MDHEN and CDR2 SYDVKM. Trimming stripped 6 bases from V and 8 bases from J, with 14 bases between. The CDR3 nucleotides read TGTGCCAGCAGGGGGGGGAGGTTAGACACCATATATTTT. The encoded protein is CASRGGRLDTIYF.

V usage is TRBV27 and J usage is TRBJ1-2; the match to TRBD1 covers 7 bases. Germline CDR1 and CDR2: MNHEY and SMNVEV (reference sequence). The length of the CDR3 is 13 residues. J was trimmed by 7 bases and V by 5 bases; bases with no gene match: 7. CDR3 loop: CASSARQGPGYTF. The DNA of the CDR3 is TGTGCCAGCAGTGCCCGACAGGGTCCTGGCTACACCTTC.

The chain couples TRBV7-2 to TRBJ1-2; D is possibly TRBD1 (6 bases). Germline CDR1 reads SGHTA; CDR2 reads FQGNSA. Trimming left V 3 bases short and J 4 bases short, with 15 bases between. This CDR3 region has 15 residues. CDR3 sequence (DNA): TGTGCCAGCAGCTTGGCCGCAGGGGCCTTCTATGGCTACACCTTC. It is translated as CASSLAAGAFYGYTF.

There are a few counts of this clone. This chain connects TRBV5-5 to TRBJ1-4; the D gene is possibly TRBD1 (6 bases). Germline lookup yields CDR1 SGHKS and CDR2 YYEKEE (reference sequence). The germline V and J ends were trimmed by 4 bases and 8 bases, with 21 bases remaining between them. There are 16 residues in the CDR3. CDR3 region: CASSNENRALGEKLFF. The CDR3 region has the DNA TGTGCCAGCAGCAACGAAAACAGGGCGCTGGGGGAAAAACTGTTTTTT.

This chain joins TRBV2 and TRBJ1-4, with D possibly matching TRBD1 (6 bases). Trimming took 5 bases from V and 1 from J, leaving 20 bases between them. The germline gives CDR1 SNHLY, CDR2 FYNNEI. CDR3 length equals 18 residues. The CDR3 region is CASSKETTGWGTNEKLFF. CDR3 nucleotides: TGTGCCAGCAGTAAAGAGACCACAGGGTGGGGAACTAATGAAAAACTGTTTTTT. Full variable domain (missing parts from reference TRBV2 and TRBJ1-4): EPEVTQTPSHQVTQMGQEVILRCVPISNHLYFYWYRQILGQKVEFLVSFYNNEISEKSEIFDDQFSVERPDGSNFTLKIRSTKLEDSAMYFCASSKETTGWGTNEKLFFGSGTQLSVL.

The chain is built from TRBV18 and TRBJ2-3, with a tentative D call TRBD1 (5 bases). From germline, CDR1 is KGHSH and CDR2 LQKENI. The CDR3 runs 15 residues. Trimming pared 3 bases from V and 0 bases from J, leaving 10 bases between. The CDR3 bases are TGTGCCAGCTCACCTCAGGGATCTAGCACAGATACGCAGTATTTT. Translation gives CASSPQGSSTDTQYF.

The chain joins TRBV5-1 to TRBJ2-5; D not certain. The CDR3 sequence is 12 residues long. Trimming left V 3 bases short and J 0 bases short, with 3 bases between. Germline V gene sequence: CDR1 SGHRS, CDR2 YFSETQ. DNA for the CDR3: TGCGCCAGCAGCTCCAACCAAGAGACCCAGTACTTC. Protein: CASSSNQETQYF. Drawing the rest from reference TRBV5-1 and TRBJ2-5, the complete variable domain is KAGVTQTPRYLIKTRGQQVTLSCSPISGHRSVSWYQQTPGQGLQFLFEYFSETQRNKGNFPGRFSGRQFSNSRSEMNVSTLELGDSALYLCASSSNQETQYFGPGTRLLVL.

This chain connects TRBV19 to TRBJ1-5, with 11 positions matching TRBD1. Germline CDR1 reads LNHDA; CDR2 reads SQIVND (reference sequence). This CDR3 spans 13 amino acids. The V and J ends lost 10 bases and 4 bases, in that order; junction bases with no gene match: 3. CDR3 DNA sequence: TGTGCCACCCGGGACAGGGGGAATCAGCCCCAGCATTTT. Its translation is CATRDRGNQPQHF.

The chain recombines TRBV19 with TRBJ1-1, with TRBD1 identical over 7 bases. V lost 6 bases to trimming and J lost 11 bases; unmatched junction nucleotides: 9. Per germline, CDR1 LNHDA and CDR2 SQIVND (reference sequence). The CDR3 runs 12 residues. The CDR3 DNA reads as TGTGCCAGTAGAGTTGAGCAGGGGGACGCTTTCTTT. Its translation is CASRVEQGDAFF.

This chain uses TRBV5-4 with TRBJ2-5; no firm D call. Germline V gives CDR1 SGHNT, CDR2 YYREEE (reference sequence). Trimming shortened V by 2 bases and J by 2 bases, and 10 bases separated the two germline ends. This CDR3 is 14 amino acids long. CDR3 sequence: CASSFFVQQETQYF. The CDR3 DNA sequence: TGTGCCAGCAGCTTTTTCGTGCAGCAAGAGACCCAGTACTTC.

The chain has TRBV2 and TRBJ2-5, with a possible D match to TRBD2 (7 bases). The CDR3 runs to 17 residues. Looked up from germline, CDR1 is SNHLY and CDR2 is FYNNEI. Deletions cut 4 bases from V and 4 bases from J, with 22 bases between. The DNA of the CDR3 is TGTGCCAGCAGTGGGGGGGGCTGGCGGGAGCGCGCAGAGACCCAGTACTTC. Translated: CASSGGGWRERAETQYF.

The gene calls are TRBV24-1 and TRBJ1-3; D remains unclear. Germline V CDR1 and CDR2: KGHDR, SFDVKD. The CDR3 totals 15 residues. The germline V and J ends were trimmed by 9 bases and 0 bases, with 14 bases remaining between them. CDR3 loop: CATFQTVSSGNTIYF. Written as DNA, the CDR3 is TGTGCCACCTTTCAAACAGTGAGCTCTGGAAACACCATATATTTT.

The chain combines TRBV2 with TRBJ1-2; D call uncertain. The length of the CDR3 is 12 residues. Trimming removed 8 bases from V and 2 bases from J, with 9 bases in between. Germline V lookup: CDR1 SNHLY, CDR2 FYNNEI. The CDR3 sequence: CASVGENYGYTF. As DNA, the CDR3 is TGTGCCAGCGTCGGGGAAAACTATGGCTACACCTTC.

The V and J genes are TRBV11-2 and TRBJ1-6; D ambiguous. The ends were cut back, 5 bases at V and 14 bases at J, with 13 bases in the middle. CDR3 length equals 12 residues. Looked up from germline, CDR1 is SGHAT and CDR2 is FQNNGV. Here the CDR3 DNA reads TGTGCCAGCAGCGCCGTCAGTTGGTCCCTCCACTTT. It yields the protein CASSAVSWSLHF.